A single count supports the clone carrying this T cell receptor (beta chain). Trimming left V 2 bases short and J 6 bases short, with 12 bases between. Germline V CDR1 and CDR2: WNHNN, SYGVQD (reference sequence). The CDR3 totals 14 residues. These data are taken from a study of blood T cell repertoires in COVID-19. Study overall: T cells, B-cell-depleted T cells, or PBMCs provided the cDNA or gDNA that served as material.

Repertoires were generated with immunoSEQ multiplex PCR, while TCRdb's copy carries only in-frame clones and drops some. The sample holds approximately 350,000 clones, about 90% seen once. The chain combines TRBV10-1 with TRBJ2-3; D might be TRBD2 (6 bases). The sequence derives from a woman aged 18-29 years who had recovered from COVID-19. Sequencing was done on a sample of peripheral blood. CDR3 DNA: TGCGCCAGCAGTGAGGACGGGGGTCTTGATACGCAGTATTTT. It is translated as CASSEDGGLDTQYF.